Following are 9 T cell receptor beta chains from one sample sequenced in a study of control samples from healthy donors and cancer patients. Produced via immunoSEQ multiplex PCR; TCRdb's table is partial and in-frame only. In the table there are fewer than 300,000 clones, roughly 87% of which are singletons. Sample: PBMCs. The receptors derive from a woman in her sixties with lung cancer.

V gene TRBV28 combines with J gene TRBJ1-5; D unclear. This CDR3 comprises 13 residues. Trimming shortened V by 6 bases and J by 4 bases, and 10 bases separated the two germline ends. CDR1 MDHEN and CDR2 SYDVKM come from the germline V gene. CDR3 nucleotides: TGTGCCAGCAGGTGGGTTCAAAATCAGCCCCAGCATTTT. It is translated as CASRWVQNQPQHF.

The gene calls are TRBV12-2 and TRBJ2-7. TRBV12-2 is a pseudogene locus. This CDR3 spans 13 amino acids. In DNA, the CDR3 is TGTGCAAGTCGCTTAGACGGATCCTACGAGCAGTACTTC. Residues: CASRLDGSYEQYF.

V and J are TRBV2 and TRBJ1-2; no clear D gene. This CDR3 region has 15 residues. The germline V and J ends were trimmed by 5 bases and 5 bases, with 18 bases remaining between them. CDR1 is SNHLY, CDR2 FYNNEI, per germline. The CDR3 here is CASSLQQPSGYGYTF. In nucleotides, the CDR3 is TGTGCCAGCAGTTTGCAACAGCCCTCGGGATATGGCTACACCTTC.

The sample holds one count of this clone. This chain links TRBV6-5 with TRBJ2-5; 8 bases fit TRBD2. CDR1 and CDR2 (germline): MNHEY, SVGAGI. The J segment lost 4 bases and the V segment lost 8 bases, leaving 6 bases of the junction unmatched. The CDR3 has 13 amino acids. CDR3 sequence: CASHLAGRETQYF. CDR3 nucleotides: TGTGCCAGCCATTTAGCGGGAAGAGAGACCCAGTACTTC.

CDR3 loop: CATSATGAYNEQFF. In nucleotides, the CDR3 is TGTGCCACCAGTGCCACAGGGGCCTACAATGAGCAGTTCTTC. The V gene is TRBV24-1, the J gene TRBJ2-1, with 7 bases aligning to TRBD1. Looked up from germline, CDR1 is KGHDR and CDR2 is SFDVKD. CDR3 length equals 14 residues. Unmatched junction bases numbered 2, after V lost 5 bases and J lost 2 bases.

This sequence joins TRBV7-9 and TRBJ1-6, with D unresolved. The CDR3 runs to 15 residues. From germline, CDR1 is SEHNR and CDR2 FQNEAQ (reference sequence). V gave up 3 bases and J gave up 7 bases, with 13 bases separating them. This CDR3 is CASSFSDRPNSPLHF. The CDR3 DNA reads TGTGCCAGCAGCTTCTCGGATCGTCCCAATTCACCCCTCCACTTT.

The chain uses TRBV10-3 and TRBJ2-7; D assignment may be TRBD1 or TRBD2 (5 bases each). The CDR3 loop spans 12 amino acids. Germline CDR1 ENHRY, CDR2 SYGVKD. Trimming cost V 11 bases and J 5 bases, with 16 bases left between them. CDR3 DNA sequence: TGTGCCTCGCAGGGAGTGGCCGACGAGCAGTACTTC. It specifies CASQGVADEQYF.

The rearrangement uses TRBV9 and TRBJ1-2; D remains ambiguous. This CDR3 region has 14 residues. Germline V gene data show CDR1 as SGDLS and CDR2 as YYNGEE. V shed 4 bases and J shed 4 bases, with 14 bases lying between them. In DNA form, the CDR3 reads TGTGCCAGCAGCCCCCCACAGCTTGCCTATGGCTACACCTTC. Protein: CASSPPQLAYGYTF.

The sample holds many counts of this clone. Here the CDR3 reads CASSSNTYLEKLFF. As DNA, the CDR3 is TGTGCCAGCAGTTCGAATACTTACCTTGAAAAACTGTTTTTT. This sequence joins TRBV27 and TRBJ1-4; D ambiguous. In germline, CDR1 is MNHEY, CDR2 SMNVEV (reference sequence). Trimming took 4 bases from V and 7 from J, leaving 13 bases between them. This CDR3 comprises 14 residues.